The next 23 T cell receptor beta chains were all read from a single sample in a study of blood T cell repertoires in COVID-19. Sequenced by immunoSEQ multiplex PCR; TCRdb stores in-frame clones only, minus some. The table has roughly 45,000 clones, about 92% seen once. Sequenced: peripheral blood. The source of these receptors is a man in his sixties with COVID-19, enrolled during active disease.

Here the CDR3 reads CASSYGGGSNQPQHF. CDR3 bases: TGTGCCAGCAGTTACGGGGGGGGAAGCAATCAGCCCCAGCATTTT. The chain couples TRBV6-6 to TRBJ1-5; the D gene is possibly TRBD1 (5 bases). The CDR3 sequence is 15 residues long. CDR1 and CDR2 from the germline V gene are MNHNY and SVGAGI (reference sequence). V dropped 2 bases and J dropped 1 base, with 9 bases sitting between them.

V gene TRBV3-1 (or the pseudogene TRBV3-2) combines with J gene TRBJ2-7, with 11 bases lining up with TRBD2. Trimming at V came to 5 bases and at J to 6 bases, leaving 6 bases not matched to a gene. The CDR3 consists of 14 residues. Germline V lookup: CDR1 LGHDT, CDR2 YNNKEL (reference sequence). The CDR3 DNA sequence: TGTGCCAGCAGCTACGAGACTAGCGGGACCGAGCAGTACTTC. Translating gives CASSYETSGTEQYF.

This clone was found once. In DNA, the CDR3 is TGTGCCATCAGTGAGTCCGCGGGGCTAGCGGGAGTAAACATTCAGTACTTC. Translating gives CAISESAGLAGVNIQYF. This sequence joins TRBV10-3 and TRBJ2-4, with 10 positions matching TRBD2. The CDR3 has 17 amino acids. The V segment lost 0 bases and the J segment 6 bases; nucleotides outside the gene matches: 8. CDR1 is ENHRY and CDR2 is SYGVKD in the germline V gene.

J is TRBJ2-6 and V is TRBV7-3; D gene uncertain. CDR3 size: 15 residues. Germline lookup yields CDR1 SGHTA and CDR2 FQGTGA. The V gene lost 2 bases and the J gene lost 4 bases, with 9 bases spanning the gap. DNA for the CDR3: TGTGCCAGCAGCTTAGGAGTTACCGGGGCCAACGTCCTGACTTTC. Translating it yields CASSLGVTGANVLTF.

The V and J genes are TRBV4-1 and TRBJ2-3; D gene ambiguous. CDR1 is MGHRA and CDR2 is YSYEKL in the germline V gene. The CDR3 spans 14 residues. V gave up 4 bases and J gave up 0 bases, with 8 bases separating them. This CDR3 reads CASSRTDSTDTQYF. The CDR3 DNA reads TGCGCCAGCAGCCGCACAGATAGCACAGATACGCAGTATTTT.

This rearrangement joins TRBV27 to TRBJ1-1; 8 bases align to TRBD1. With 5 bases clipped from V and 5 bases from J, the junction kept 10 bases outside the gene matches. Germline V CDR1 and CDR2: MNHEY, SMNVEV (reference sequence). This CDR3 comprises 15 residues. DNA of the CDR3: TGTGCCAGCAGTCTCGAAACAGGGGGAAGGACTGAAGCTTTCTTT. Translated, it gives CASSLETGGRTEAFF.

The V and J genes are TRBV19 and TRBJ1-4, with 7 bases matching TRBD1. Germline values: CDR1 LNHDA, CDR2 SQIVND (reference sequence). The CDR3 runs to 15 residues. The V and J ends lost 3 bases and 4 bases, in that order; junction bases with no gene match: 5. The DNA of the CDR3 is TGTGCCAGTAGTATCTGGTCAGGGGGTAATGAAAAACTGTTTTTT. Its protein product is CASSIWSGGNEKLFF.

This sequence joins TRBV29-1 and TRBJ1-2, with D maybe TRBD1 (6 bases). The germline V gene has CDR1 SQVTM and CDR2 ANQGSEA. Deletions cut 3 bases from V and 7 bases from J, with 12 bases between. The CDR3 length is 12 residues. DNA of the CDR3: TGCAGCGTTGAGGACAGTTCGCCTGGCTACACCTTC. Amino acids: CSVEDSSPGYTF. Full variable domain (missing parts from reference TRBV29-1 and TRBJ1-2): SAVISQKPSRDICQRGTSLTIQCQVDSQVTMMFWYRQQPGQSLTLIATANQGSEATYESGFVIDKFPISRPNLTFSTLTVSNMSPEDSSIYLCSVEDSSPGYTFGSGTRLTVV.

The CDR3 reads CASSPLRGTSSVSEAFF. The CDR3 region has the DNA TGTGCCAGCAGTCCCTTAAGAGGGACTAGCTCTGTATCTGAAGCTTTCTTT. The rearrangement links TRBV27 to TRBJ1-1; a weak D match, TRBD1 (5 bases). Trimming left V 5 bases short and J 6 bases short, with 25 bases between. Germline CDR1 and CDR2: MNHEY and SMNVEV (reference sequence). This CDR3 contains 17 residues.

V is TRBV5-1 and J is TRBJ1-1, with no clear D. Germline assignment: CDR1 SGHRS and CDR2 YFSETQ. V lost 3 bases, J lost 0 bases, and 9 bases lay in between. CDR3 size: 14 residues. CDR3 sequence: CASSYLSLNTEAFF. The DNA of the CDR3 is TGCGCCAGCAGCTACTTGAGCCTGAACACTGAAGCTTTCTTT.

Written as DNA, the CDR3 is TGTGCCAGCAGCCCAGGACAGCAATACGAGCAGTACTTC. Encoded protein: CASSPGQQYEQYF. The rearrangement joins TRBV28 to TRBJ2-7; tentatively, D is TRBD1 (6 bases). The CDR3 loop spans 13 amino acids. V gave up 6 bases and J gave up 4 bases, with 13 bases separating them. Germline V gene data show CDR1 as MDHEN and CDR2 as SYDVKM.

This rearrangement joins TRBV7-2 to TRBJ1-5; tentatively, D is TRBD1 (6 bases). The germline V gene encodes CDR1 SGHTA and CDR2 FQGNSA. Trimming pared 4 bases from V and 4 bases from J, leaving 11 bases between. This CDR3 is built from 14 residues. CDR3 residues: CASSSQGINQPQHF. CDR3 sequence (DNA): TGTGCCAGCAGCTCCCAGGGGATTAATCAGCCCCAGCATTTT. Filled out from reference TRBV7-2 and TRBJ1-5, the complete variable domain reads GAGVSQSPSNKVTEKGKDVELRCDPISGHTALYWYRQSLGQGLEFLIYFQGNSAPDKSGLPSDRFSAERTGGSVSTLTIQRTQQEDSAVYLCASSSQGINQPQHFGDGTRLSIL.

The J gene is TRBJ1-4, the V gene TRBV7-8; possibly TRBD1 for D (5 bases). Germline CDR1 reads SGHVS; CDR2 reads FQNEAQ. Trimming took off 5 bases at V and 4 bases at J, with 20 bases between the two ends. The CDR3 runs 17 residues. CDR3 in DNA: TGTGCCAGCAGCGAACCTGCTGCGGCAGGGATTAATGAAAAACTGTTTTTT. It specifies CASSEPAAAGINEKLFF.

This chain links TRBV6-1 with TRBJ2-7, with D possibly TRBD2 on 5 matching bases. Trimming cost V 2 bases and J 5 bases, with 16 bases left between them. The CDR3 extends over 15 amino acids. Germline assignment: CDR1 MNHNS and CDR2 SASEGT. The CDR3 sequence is CASSEQLATTHEQYF. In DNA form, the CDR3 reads TGTGCCAGCAGTGAACAGCTAGCAACTACCCACGAGCAGTACTTC.

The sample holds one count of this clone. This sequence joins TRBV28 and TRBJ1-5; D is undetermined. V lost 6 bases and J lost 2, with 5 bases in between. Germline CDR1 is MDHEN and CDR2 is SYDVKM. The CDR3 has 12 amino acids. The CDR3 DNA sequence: TGTGCCAGCAGGGGCGGCAATCAGCCCCAGCATTTT. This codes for CASRGGNQPQHF.

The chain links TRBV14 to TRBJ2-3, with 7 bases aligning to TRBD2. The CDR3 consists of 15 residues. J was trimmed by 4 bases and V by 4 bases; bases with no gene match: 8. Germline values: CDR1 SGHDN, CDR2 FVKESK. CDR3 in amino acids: CASSPQRLASDTQYF. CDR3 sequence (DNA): TGTGCCAGCAGCCCCCAGCGACTAGCATCAGATACGCAGTATTTT.

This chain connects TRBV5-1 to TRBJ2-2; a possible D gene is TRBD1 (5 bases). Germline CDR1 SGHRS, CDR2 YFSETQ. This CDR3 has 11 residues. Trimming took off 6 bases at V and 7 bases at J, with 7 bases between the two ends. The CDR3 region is CASTDSGELFF. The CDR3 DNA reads TGCGCCAGCACCGACAGCGGGGAGCTGTTTTTT.

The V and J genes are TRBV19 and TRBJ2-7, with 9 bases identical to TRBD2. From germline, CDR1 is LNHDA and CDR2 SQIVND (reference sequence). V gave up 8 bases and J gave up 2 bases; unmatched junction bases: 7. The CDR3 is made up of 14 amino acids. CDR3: CASRRSGGPYEQYF. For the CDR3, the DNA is TGTGCCAGTCGAAGGAGCGGGGGGCCCTACGAGCAGTACTTC.

The CDR3 spells CAWSGGENYGYTF. CDR3 nucleotides: TGTGCCTGGAGTGGGGGGGAGAACTATGGCTACACCTTC. V usage is TRBV30 and J usage is TRBJ1-2; perhaps TRBD1 as D (5 bases). Germline V lookup: CDR1 GTSNPN, CDR2 SVGIG (reference sequence). Deletions cut 1 base from V and 2 bases from J, with 8 bases between. This CDR3 spans 13 amino acids. Together with reference TRBV30 and TRBJ1-2, the CDR3 gives the full variable domain: SQTIHQWPATLVQPVGSPLSLECTVEGTSNPNLYWYRQAAGRGLQLLFYSVGIGQISSEVPQNLSASRPQDRQFILSSKKLLLSDSGFYLCAWSGGENYGYTFGSGTRLTVV.

CDR3 DNA sequence: TGTGCCAGCAGTTTCGCAGGTCGGACAGAAGCTTTCTTT. Encoded protein: CASSFAGRTEAFF. The chain has TRBV28 and TRBJ1-1; TRBD1 is a possible D gene (5 bases). Trimming took off 3 bases at V and 8 bases at J, with 13 bases between the two ends. In germline, CDR1 is MDHEN, CDR2 SYDVKM. The CDR3 has 13 amino acids.

For the CDR3, the DNA is TGTGCCTGGAGTGGGGACTCATCCGAGCAGTACTTC. This codes for CAWSGDSSEQYF. The rearrangement uses TRBV30 and TRBJ2-7; D perhaps matches TRBD2 (6 bases). This CDR3 comprises 12 residues. Trimming stripped 1 base from V and 6 bases from J, with 10 bases between. Germline CDR1 GTSNPN, CDR2 SVGIG (reference sequence).

CDR3 DNA: TGCGCCAGCAGCTTGGTTAGTGTTTACACCGGGGAGCTGTTTTTT. Protein sequence: CASSLVSVYTGELFF. The genes are TRBV5-1 and TRBJ2-2; no firm D call. This CDR3 is built from 15 residues. Germline loops: CDR1 SGHRS, CDR2 YFSETQ. V was cut by 0 bases and J by 3 bases, with 9 bases left in between.

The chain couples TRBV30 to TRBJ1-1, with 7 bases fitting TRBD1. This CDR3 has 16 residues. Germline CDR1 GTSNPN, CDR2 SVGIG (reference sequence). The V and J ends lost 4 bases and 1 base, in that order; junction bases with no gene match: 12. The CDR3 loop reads CAWTFSPGQPNTEAFF. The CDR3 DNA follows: TGTGCCTGGACCTTTAGCCCGGGACAGCCGAACACTGAAGCTTTCTTT.